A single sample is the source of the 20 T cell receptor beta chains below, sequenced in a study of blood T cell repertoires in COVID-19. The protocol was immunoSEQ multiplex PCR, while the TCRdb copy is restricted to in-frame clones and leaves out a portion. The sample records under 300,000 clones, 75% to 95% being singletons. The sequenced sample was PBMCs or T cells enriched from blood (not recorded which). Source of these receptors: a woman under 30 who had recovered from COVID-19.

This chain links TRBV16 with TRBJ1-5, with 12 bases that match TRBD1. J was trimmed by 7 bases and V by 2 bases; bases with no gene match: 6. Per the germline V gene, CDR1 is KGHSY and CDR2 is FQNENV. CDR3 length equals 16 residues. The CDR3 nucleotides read TGTGCCAGCAGCCAAGGGGACAGGGGGCTGAGACAGCCCCAGCATTTT. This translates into CASSQGDRGLRQPQHF.

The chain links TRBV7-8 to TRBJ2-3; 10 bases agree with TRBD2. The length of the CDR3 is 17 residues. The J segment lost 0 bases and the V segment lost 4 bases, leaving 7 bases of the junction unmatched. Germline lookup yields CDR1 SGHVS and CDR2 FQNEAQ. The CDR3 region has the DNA TGTGCCAGCAGCTGGGGACTAGCGTTGTTTAGCACAGATACGCAGTATTTT. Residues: CASSWGLALFSTDTQYF.

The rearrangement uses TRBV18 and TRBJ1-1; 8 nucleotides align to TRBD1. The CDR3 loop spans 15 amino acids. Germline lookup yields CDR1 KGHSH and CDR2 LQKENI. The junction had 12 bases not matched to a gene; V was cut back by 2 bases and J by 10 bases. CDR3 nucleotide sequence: TGTGCCAGCTCACCAGTACGGCAGGGGGCCGGTACAGCTTTCTTT. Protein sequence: CASSPVRQGAGTAFF. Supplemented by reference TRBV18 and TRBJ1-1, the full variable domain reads NAGVMQNPRHLVRRRGQEARLRCSPMKGHSHVYWYRQLPEEGLKFMVYLQKENIIDESGMPKERFSAEFPKEGPSILRIQQVVRGDSAAYFCASSPVRQGAGTAFFGQGTRLTVV.

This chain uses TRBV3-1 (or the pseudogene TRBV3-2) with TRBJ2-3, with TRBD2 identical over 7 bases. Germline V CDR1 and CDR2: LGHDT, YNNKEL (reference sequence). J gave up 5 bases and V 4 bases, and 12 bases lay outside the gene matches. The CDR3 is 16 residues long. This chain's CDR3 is CASSPEGRGMGDTQYF. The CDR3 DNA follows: TGTGCCAGCAGCCCGGAGGGGCGGGGGATGGGAGATACGCAGTATTTT.

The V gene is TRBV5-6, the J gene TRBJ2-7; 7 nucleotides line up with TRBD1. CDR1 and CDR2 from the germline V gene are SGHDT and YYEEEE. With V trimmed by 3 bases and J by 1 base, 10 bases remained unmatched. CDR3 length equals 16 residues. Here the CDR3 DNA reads TGTGCCAGCAGCTCACGACAGGGTGCCCCATCCTACGAGCAGTACTTC. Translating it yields CASSSRQGAPSYEQYF.

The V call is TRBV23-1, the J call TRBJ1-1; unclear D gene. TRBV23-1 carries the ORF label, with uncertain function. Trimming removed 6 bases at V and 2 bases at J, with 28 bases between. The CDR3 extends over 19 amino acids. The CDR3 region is CASSYPASGSLALNTEAFF. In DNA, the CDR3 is TGCGCCAGCAGCTATCCTGCTAGCGGTTCTCTGGCTTTAAACACTGAAGCTTTCTTT.

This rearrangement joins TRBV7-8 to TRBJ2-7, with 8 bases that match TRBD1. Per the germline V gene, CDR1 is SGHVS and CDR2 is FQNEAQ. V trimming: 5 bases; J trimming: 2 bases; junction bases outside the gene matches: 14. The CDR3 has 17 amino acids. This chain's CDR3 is CASSQETGQGIAYEQYF. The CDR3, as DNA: TGTGCCAGCAGCCAGGAGACCGGACAGGGTATAGCCTACGAGCAGTACTTC.

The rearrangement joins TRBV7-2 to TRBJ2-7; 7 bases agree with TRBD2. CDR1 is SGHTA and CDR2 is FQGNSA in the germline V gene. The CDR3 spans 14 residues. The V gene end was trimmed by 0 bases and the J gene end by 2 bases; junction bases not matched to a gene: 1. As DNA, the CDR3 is TGTGCCAGCAGCTTAGCGGCGGGGGCCTACGAGCAGTACTTC. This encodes CASSLAAGAYEQYF.

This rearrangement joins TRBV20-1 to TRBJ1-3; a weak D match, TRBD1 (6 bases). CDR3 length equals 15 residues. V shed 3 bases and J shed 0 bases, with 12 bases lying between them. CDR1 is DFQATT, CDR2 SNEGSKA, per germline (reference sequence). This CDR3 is CSASDRRSSGNTIYF. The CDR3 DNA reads TGCAGTGCTAGTGACAGGCGAAGCTCTGGAAACACCATATATTTT.

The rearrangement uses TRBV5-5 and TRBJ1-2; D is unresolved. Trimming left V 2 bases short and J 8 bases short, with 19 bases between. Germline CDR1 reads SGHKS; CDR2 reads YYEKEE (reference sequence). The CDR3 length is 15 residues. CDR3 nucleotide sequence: TGTGCCAGCAGCTTTGGCGGCGGACTGGCAGAAGGCTACACCTTC. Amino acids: CASSFGGGLAEGYTF.

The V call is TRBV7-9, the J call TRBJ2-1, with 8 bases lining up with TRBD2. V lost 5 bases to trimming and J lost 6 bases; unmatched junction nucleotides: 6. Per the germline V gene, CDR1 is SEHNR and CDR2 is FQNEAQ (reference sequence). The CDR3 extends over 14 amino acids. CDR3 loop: CASSGGLVFNEQFF. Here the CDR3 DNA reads TGTGCCAGCAGCGGGGGACTAGTTTTCAATGAGCAGTTCTTC. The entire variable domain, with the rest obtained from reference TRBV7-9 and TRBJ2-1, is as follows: DTGVSQNPRHKITKRGQNVTFRCDPISEHNRLYWYRQTLGQGPEFLTYFQNEAQLEKSRLLSDRFSAERPKGSFSTLEIQRTEQGDSAMYLCASSGGLVFNEQFFGPGTRLTVL.

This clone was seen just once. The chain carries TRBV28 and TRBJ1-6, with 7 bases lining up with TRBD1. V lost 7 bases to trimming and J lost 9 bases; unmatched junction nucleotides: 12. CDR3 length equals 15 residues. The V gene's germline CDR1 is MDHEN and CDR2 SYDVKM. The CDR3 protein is CASKYSGQRTSPLHF. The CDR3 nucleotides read TGTGCCAGCAAATATTCGGGACAGCGTACTTCACCCCTCCACTTT.

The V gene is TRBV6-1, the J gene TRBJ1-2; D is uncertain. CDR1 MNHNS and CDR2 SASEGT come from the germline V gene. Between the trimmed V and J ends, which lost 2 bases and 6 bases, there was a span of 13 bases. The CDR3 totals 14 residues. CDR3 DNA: TGTGCCAGCAGTGAAACGAGTCCCGAGGATGGCTACACCTTC. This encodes CASSETSPEDGYTF.

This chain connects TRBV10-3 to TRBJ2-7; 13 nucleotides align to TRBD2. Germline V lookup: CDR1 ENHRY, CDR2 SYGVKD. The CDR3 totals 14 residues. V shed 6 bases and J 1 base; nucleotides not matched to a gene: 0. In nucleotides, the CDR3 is TGTGCCATCAGACTAGCGGGAGGGTCCTACGAGCAGTACTTC. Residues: CAIRLAGGSYEQYF.

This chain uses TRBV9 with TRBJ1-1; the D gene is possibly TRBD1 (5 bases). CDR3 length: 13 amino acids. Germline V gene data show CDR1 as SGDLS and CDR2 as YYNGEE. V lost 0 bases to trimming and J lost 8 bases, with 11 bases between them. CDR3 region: CASSVDVGAEAFF. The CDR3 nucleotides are TGTGCCAGCAGCGTAGATGTAGGGGCGGAAGCTTTCTTT.

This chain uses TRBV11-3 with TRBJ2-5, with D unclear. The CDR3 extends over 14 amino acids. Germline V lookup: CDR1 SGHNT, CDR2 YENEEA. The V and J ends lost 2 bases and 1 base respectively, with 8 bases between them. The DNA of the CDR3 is TGTGCCAGCAGCTTATGGCAGGCCCAAGAGACCCAGTACTTC. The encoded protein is CASSLWQAQETQYF.

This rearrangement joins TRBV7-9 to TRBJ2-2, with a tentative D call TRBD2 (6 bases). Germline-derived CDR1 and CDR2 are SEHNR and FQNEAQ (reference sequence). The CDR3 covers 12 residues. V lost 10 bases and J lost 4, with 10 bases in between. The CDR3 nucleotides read TGTGCCATCTACGGGGGCACCGGGGAGCTGTTTTTT. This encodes CAIYGGTGELFF. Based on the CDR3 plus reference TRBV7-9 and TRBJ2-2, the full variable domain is DTGVSQNPRHKITKRGQNVTFRCDPISEHNRLYWYRQTLGQGPEFLTYFQNEAQLEKSRLLSDRFSAERPKGSFSTLEIQRTEQGDSAMYLCAIYGGTGELFFGEGSRLTVL.

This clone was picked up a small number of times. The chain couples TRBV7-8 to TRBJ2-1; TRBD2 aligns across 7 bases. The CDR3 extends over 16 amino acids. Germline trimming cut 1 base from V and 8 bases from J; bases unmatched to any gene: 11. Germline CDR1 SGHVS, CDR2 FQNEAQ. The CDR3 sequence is CASSLVFAGESHEQFF. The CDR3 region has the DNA TGTGCCAGCAGCTTAGTGTTTGCGGGAGAATCCCATGAGCAGTTCTTC.

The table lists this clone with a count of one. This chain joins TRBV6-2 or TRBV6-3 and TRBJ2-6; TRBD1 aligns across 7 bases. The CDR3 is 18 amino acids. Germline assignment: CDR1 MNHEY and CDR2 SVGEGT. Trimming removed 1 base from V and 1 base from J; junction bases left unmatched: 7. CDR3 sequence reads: CASSYYRQGLSGANVLTF. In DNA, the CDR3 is TGTGCCAGCAGTTACTATCGACAGGGTCTATCTGGGGCCAACGTCCTGACTTTC.

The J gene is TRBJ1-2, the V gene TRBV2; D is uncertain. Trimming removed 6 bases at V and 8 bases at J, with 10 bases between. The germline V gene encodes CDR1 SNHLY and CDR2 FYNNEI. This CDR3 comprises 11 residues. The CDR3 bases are TGTGCCAGCAGCGCCGGTCCGGGCTACACCTTC. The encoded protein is CASSAGPGYTF.